A single sample gave rise to the 18 T cell receptor beta chains below, sequenced in a study of shared clonotypes between healthy human individuals. Clones were sequenced by immunoSEQ multiplex PCR, and TCRdb holds only the in-frame ones, with some missing. The profile covers around 2.5 million clones, with roughly 93% appearing a single time and 0.36% taken by the ten largest. The sample comprised naive CD4+ T cells from PBMCs. Noted subset: CD45RA+ positively selected. The origin of the receptors is a man younger than 35 in good health. Some clones in this sample may be carry-over from other donors' samples.

This chain links TRBV15 with TRBJ2-7; 10 nucleotides match TRBD1. Germline CDR1 reads LNHNV; CDR2 reads YYDKDF (reference sequence). J lost 2 bases, V lost 2 bases, and 3 bases had no gene match. The CDR3 length is 15 residues. The CDR3 protein is CATSRRDRGTYEQYF. In nucleotides, the CDR3 is TGTGCCACCAGCAGACGGGACAGGGGAACCTACGAGCAGTACTTC.

This chain uses TRBV6-5 with TRBJ2-2, with 9 bases fitting TRBD1. With 6 bases clipped from V and 3 bases from J, the junction kept 2 bases outside the gene matches. Germline V gives CDR1 MNHEY, CDR2 SVGAGI. The CDR3 runs 14 residues. The CDR3 protein is CASRGDRDTGELFF. Written as DNA, the CDR3 is TGTGCCAGCAGGGGGGACAGGGACACCGGGGAGCTGTTTTTT.

This chain joins TRBV28 and TRBJ2-7; TRBD2 aligns across 7 bases. The ends lost 5 bases at V and 5 bases at J; junction bases unmatched: 15. The germline gives CDR1 MDHEN, CDR2 SYDVKM. The CDR3 runs 16 residues. The CDR3 loop reads CASSPPGLPPRNEQYF. Written as DNA, the CDR3 is TGTGCCAGCAGTCCCCCGGGACTACCGCCGAGAAACGAGCAGTACTTC.

J is TRBJ1-6 and V is TRBV5-1; no clear D. Germline values: CDR1 SGHRS, CDR2 YFSETQ. The CDR3 loop spans 14 amino acids. Trimming pared 4 bases from V and 14 bases from J, leaving 19 bases between. CDR3 coding DNA: TGCGCCAGCAGCCTAACTTCGGGGATCGACACCCTCCACTTT. It encodes CASSLTSGIDTLHF. Variable domain in full (rest from reference TRBV5-1 and TRBJ1-6): KAGVTQTPRYLIKTRGQQVTLSCSPISGHRSVSWYQQTPGQGLQFLFEYFSETQRNKGNFPGRFSGRQFSNSRSEMNVSTLELGDSALYLCASSLTSGIDTLHFGNGTRLTVT.

The chain uses TRBV5-1 and TRBJ2-5, with 11 bases identical to TRBD2. This CDR3 region has 15 residues. Germline V gives CDR1 SGHRS, CDR2 YFSETQ. After removal of 6 bases from V and 5 bases from J, the junction contained 9 bases not matched to a gene. The CDR3 DNA follows: TGCGCCAGCACCAATAGCGGGAGGGCCTCCGAGACCCAGTACTTC. Amino acid sequence: CASTNSGRASETQYF.

The chain recombines TRBV5-4 with TRBJ1-2; 9 nucleotides align to TRBD1. The CDR3 loop spans 17 amino acids. J gave up 4 bases and V 4 bases, and 14 bases lay outside the gene matches. Germline V gene data show CDR1 as SGHNT and CDR2 as YYREEE (reference sequence). CDR3 nucleotide sequence: TGTGCCAGCAGCAGAACAGGGGGCGAGACCTCGGGCTATGGCTACACCTTC. This codes for CASSRTGGETSGYGYTF.

A remark on this clone: Other DNA sequences from this sample encode an identical CDR3 as well. The V and J genes are TRBV7-2 and TRBJ2-7; 10 bases match TRBD1. The CDR3 loop spans 13 amino acids. The germline V gene has CDR1 SGHTA and CDR2 FQGNSA. J lost 5 bases, V lost 4 bases, and 2 bases had no gene match. The CDR3: CASSSDRGNEQYF. The CDR3 DNA is TGTGCCAGCAGCTCGGACAGGGGGAACGAGCAGTACTTC.

The V call is TRBV9, the J call TRBJ2-7; the match to TRBD1 covers 8 bases. After removal of 7 bases from V and 6 bases from J, the junction contained 15 bases not matched to a gene. CDR3 length equals 15 residues. CDR1 SGDLS and CDR2 YYNGEE come from the germline V gene. CDR3 nucleotides: TGTGCCAGCGGCAAGTTGGGGACAGGTCAACGCGAGCAGTACTTC. It is translated as CASGKLGTGQREQYF.

V gene TRBV6-6 combines with J gene TRBJ2-1; 7 bases map to TRBD1. The junction had 13 bases not matched to a gene; V was cut back by 6 bases and J by 8 bases. This CDR3 is 15 amino acids long. Germline V gene lookup returns CDR1 MNHNY and CDR2 SVGAGI (reference sequence). The CDR3 nucleotides are TGTGCCAGCAGCCCTCGGGTGGTAGGGGGCCATGAGCAGTTCTTC. This gives the protein CASSPRVVGGHEQFF.

Remarks on this clone: Distinct nucleotide sequences in the sample also encode this CDR3. The V gene is TRBV7-8, the J gene TRBJ2-1; D remains ambiguous. The ends were cut back, 0 bases at V and 5 bases at J, with 5 bases in the middle. The CDR3 is 13 residues long. Germline V gene sequence: CDR1 SGHVS, CDR2 FQNEAQ. For the CDR3, the DNA is TGTGCCAGCAGCTTAGCGGGCAACAATGAGCAGTTCTTC. Protein sequence: CASSLAGNNEQFF.

The chain is built from TRBV5-4 and TRBJ1-2; D not resolved. V dropped 0 bases and J dropped 8 bases, with 11 bases sitting between them. The CDR3 is made up of 13 amino acids. Germline assignment: CDR1 SGHNT and CDR2 YYREEE (reference sequence). The chain's CDR3 is CASSLDLPGGYTF. The CDR3 DNA is TGTGCCAGCAGCTTGGACCTCCCTGGGGGCTACACCTTC.

The chain joins TRBV28 to TRBJ1-4; D unresolved. V was trimmed by 10 bases and J by 4 bases, leaving 16 bases between them. The CDR3 consists of 14 residues. In germline, CDR1 is MDHEN, CDR2 SYDVKM. The CDR3, as DNA: TGTGCCACACGACACAACTCGGATAATGAAAAACTGTTTTTT. Its protein product is CATRHNSDNEKLFF.

This chain links TRBV4-2 with TRBJ1-2, with 9 bases aligning to TRBD1. CDR1 and CDR2 from the germline V gene are LGHNA and YNFKEQ. The CDR3 sequence is 15 residues long. V lost 3 bases and J lost 3; bases outside the gene matches: 5. The CDR3 nucleotides are TGTGCCAGCAGCCACCCGTGGACAGGGGACTATGGCTACACCTTC. Its protein product is CASSHPWTGDYGYTF.

V is TRBV4-3 and J is TRBJ2-1; D is possibly TRBD2 (5 bases). Trimming removed 0 bases from V and 0 bases from J, with 15 bases in between. Germline V gives CDR1 LGHNA, CDR2 YSLEER. This CDR3 spans 18 amino acids. In nucleotides, the CDR3 is TGCGCCAGCAGCCAAGATCTGGCGGGTGCAACCTCCTACAATGAGCAGTTCTTC. This sequence encodes CASSQDLAGATSYNEQFF.

This clone was counted once. V is TRBV11-2 and J is TRBJ2-5; D is perhaps TRBD2 (6 bases). With 7 bases removed from V and 2 bases from J, the gap between germline ends came to 14 bases. Germline CDR1 and CDR2: SGHAT and FQNNGV. The CDR3 runs 14 residues. The CDR3 nucleotides are TGTGCCAGCACTAAAGGAGGGGCACAAGAGACCCAGTACTTC. It codes for CASTKGGAQETQYF.

This sequence joins TRBV5-4 and TRBJ2-1; D perhaps matches TRBD1 (6 bases). CDR3 size: 15 residues. The V end was cut by 0 bases, the J end by 7 bases, with 14 bases between. The germline V gene encodes CDR1 SGHNT and CDR2 YYREEE (reference sequence). The CDR3 DNA follows: TGTGCCAGCAGCTTGGCCGGGACAATTGTGAATGAGCAGTTCTTC. This gives the protein CASSLAGTIVNEQFF.

V usage is TRBV7-2 and J usage is TRBJ1-2; 7 nucleotides agree with TRBD1. The V and J ends lost 6 bases and 5 bases, in that order; junction bases with no gene match: 21. Germline lookup yields CDR1 SGHTA and CDR2 FQGNSA. CDR3 length: 18 amino acids. The CDR3 DNA sequence: TGTGCCAGCAGTTCATCTCGGGGGTGGGGACAGCTAGGATATGGCTACACCTTC. Translation gives CASSSSRGWGQLGYGYTF.

V usage is TRBV4-3 and J usage is TRBJ2-3, with TRBD2 as a possible D gene (6 bases). The V gene's germline CDR1 is LGHNA and CDR2 YSLEER. Trimming cost V 1 base and J 9 bases, with 14 bases left between them. This CDR3 comprises 14 residues. In DNA, the CDR3 is TGCGCCAGCAGCCAAGGCAGCCCAGGAGGGACGCAGTATTTT. This translates into CASSQGSPGGTQYF.